This T cell receptor (beta chain) was recorded in a study of T cell repertoires in cytomegalovirus infection. Study-wide context: Alongside well-studied HLA-B-restricted CMV epitopes, recently identified HLA-C-restricted CMV epitopes were also used. Public TCR beta signature analysis indicated the presence of both CMV infection and matching HLA type. Notes on the study in general: Predominance within the ex vivo response was attributable to HLA-C-restricted CMV-specific TCR beta clonotypes. Totalled public TCR beta family frequency picked out people who carried CMV plus the relevant HLA.

The CDR3 is made up of 13 amino acids. V gave up 2 bases and J gave up 2 bases, with 7 bases separating them. CDR1 and CDR2 from the germline V gene are SGHNT and YYREEE (reference sequence). One entry per CDR3 protein results from TCRdb running MiXCR on the reads. The sample lists about 310,000 distinct CDR3 sequences, more than 20% occurring once. This clonotype was seen more than once but under ten times. Its target is not known. This clonotype was obtained from a human donor in good health (CMV status not recorded). Some clones in this sample may be carry-over from other donors' samples. The chain joins TRBV5-4 to TRBJ1-2, with D possibly TRBD1 on 5 matching bases. The sequencing here drew on cultured PBMCs, taken from culture after CMV antigen stimulation. Here the CDR3 DNA reads TGTGCCAGCAGCTTTGGGGACAACTATGGCTACACCTTC. Amino acid sequence: CASSFGDNYGYTF.